Below, 18 T cell receptor beta chains from the same sample are listed, as sequenced in a study of cytomegalovirus exposure and HLA in healthy donors. The PCR had 60 Vbeta and 13 Jbeta primers. Assay: immunoSEQ multiplex PCR; the TCRdb copy retains only in-frame clones and omits some. The profile covers 94,000 or so clones, with just over 70% appearing a single time and 8.2% taken by the ten largest. Sequencing used PBMCs. These TCRs come from a man in his 60s in good health and CMV-seronegative.

The chain has TRBV28 and TRBJ1-4; D uncertain. Looked up from germline, CDR1 is MDHEN and CDR2 is SYDVKM. Trimming took off 6 bases at V and 1 base at J, with 12 bases between the two ends. There are 15 residues in the CDR3. The CDR3 DNA is TGTGCCAGCAGCCCGCCATCGGGAACTAATGAAAAACTGTTTTTT. Translated: CASSPPSGTNEKLFF. The full variable domain, with the rest looked up from reference TRBV28 and TRBJ1-4, is DVKVTQSSRYLVKRTGEKVFLECVQDMDHENMFWYRQDPGLGLRLIYFSYDVKMKEKGDIPEGYSVSREKKERFSLILESASTNQTSMYLCASSPPSGTNEKLFFGSGTQLSVL.

V usage is TRBV5-4 and J usage is TRBJ2-5, with TRBD2 identical over 7 bases. Gene TRBJ2-7 matches the end of the DNA better, so the J call may be wrong. This CDR3 is built from 14 residues. The germline V gene has CDR1 SGHNT and CDR2 YYREEE (reference sequence). DNA of the CDR3: TGTGCCAGCAGCTTGGCGGGACTAACCTACGAGCAGTACTTC. Its protein product is CASSLAGLTYEQYF.

The chain carries TRBV5-4 and TRBJ2-7, with 11 nucleotides matching TRBD2. The CDR3 is made up of 14 amino acids. Trimming at V came to 8 bases and at J to 3 bases, leaving 7 bases not matched to a gene. From germline, CDR1 is SGHNT and CDR2 YYREEE (reference sequence). The CDR3 coding sequence is TGTGCCAGTCATCCGGGACTAGCGGACTACGAGCAGTACTTC. Encoded protein: CASHPGLADYEQYF.

This clone occurred a few times. The chain carries TRBV6-1 and TRBJ1-3, with TRBD1 as a possible D gene (5 bases). V was cut by 3 bases and J by 0 bases, with 18 bases left in between. Germline V lookup: CDR1 MNHNS, CDR2 SASEGT. The CDR3 consists of 18 residues. The CDR3 bases are TGTGCCAGCAGTGACATCAGGGTCCAGGTCACCTCTGGAAACACCATATATTTT. Its protein is CASSDIRVQVTSGNTIYF.

Only a few counts were recorded for this clone. This rearrangement joins TRBV20-1 to TRBJ2-1; weak D call: TRBD2 (5 bases). The ends were cut back, 6 bases at V and 14 bases at J, with 17 bases in the middle. The length of the CDR3 is 11 residues. Germline CDR1 DFQATT, CDR2 SNEGSKA (reference sequence). The CDR3 reads CSANQLEEEFF. CDR3 sequence (DNA): TGCAGTGCGAACCAGTTGGAGGAAGAGTTCTTC.

This clone has a handful of counts. The gene calls are TRBV6-6 and TRBJ1-1; D gene unclear. Germline CDR1 reads MNHNY; CDR2 reads SVGAGI (reference sequence). The CDR3 sequence is 16 residues long. V was pared by 2 bases and J by 0 bases, with 13 bases between. CDR3 sequence: CASSYPPEQMNTEAFF. The CDR3 nucleotides are TGTGCCAGCAGTTACCCCCCGGAACAGATGAACACTGAAGCTTTCTTT.

The rearrangement joins TRBV7-8 to TRBJ2-7; 7 nucleotides agree with TRBD2. Trimming removed 8 bases from V and 5 bases from J; junction bases left unmatched: 9. This CDR3 region has 13 residues. CDR1 is SGHVS and CDR2 is FQNEAQ in the germline V gene. CDR3 loop: CASSRWTSDEQYF. The CDR3 DNA reads TGTGCCAGCTCGAGATGGACTAGTGACGAGCAGTACTTC.

This rearrangement joins TRBV27 to TRBJ2-1, with 11 bases identical to TRBD2. The V segment lost 5 bases and the J segment 6 bases; nucleotides outside the gene matches: 15. The CDR3 has 18 amino acids. The germline gives CDR1 MNHEY, CDR2 SMNVEV (reference sequence). The CDR3 is CASSARPSRLAGTNEQFF. The CDR3 bases are TGTGCCAGCAGTGCCCGCCCCTCCCGACTAGCGGGAACCAATGAGCAGTTCTTC.

The CDR3 DNA sequence: TGTGCCAGCAGCTTATCAGGGGACTATGGCTACACCTTC. This encodes CASSLSGDYGYTF. The V call is TRBV11-2, the J call TRBJ1-2, with a weak D call TRBD1 (6 bases). Germline V gene sequence: CDR1 SGHAT, CDR2 FQNNGV. This CDR3 has 13 amino acids. V dropped 2 bases and J dropped 3 bases, with 7 bases sitting between them. Full variable domain (remainder filled in from reference TRBV11-2 and TRBJ1-2): EAGVAQSPRYKIIEKRQSVAFWCNPISGHATLYWYQQILGQGPKLLIQFQNNGVVDDSQLPKDRFSAERLKGVDSTLKIQPAKLEDSAVYLCASSLSGDYGYTFGSGTRLTVV.

The V gene is TRBV6-5, the J gene TRBJ2-1; D is ambiguous. From germline, CDR1 is MNHEY and CDR2 SVGAGI. Trimming took off 6 bases at V and 7 bases at J, with 19 bases between the two ends. The CDR3 has 15 amino acids. The CDR3 DNA reads as TGTGCCAGCAGGCCCACTACATCGATCGGGAATGAGCAGTTCTTC. Its protein product is CASRPTTSIGNEQFF.

The chain uses TRBV5-4 and TRBJ1-1; D uncertain. Germline CDR1 SGHNT, CDR2 YYREEE (reference sequence). Trimming left V 2 bases short and J 1 base short, with 12 bases between. The length of the CDR3 is 15 residues. The CDR3 here is CASSFGGGANTEAFF. The CDR3 DNA reads TGTGCCAGCAGCTTCGGTGGAGGTGCGAACACTGAAGCTTTCTTT.

The gene calls are TRBV4-2 and TRBJ1-2; TRBD1 matches 8 bases. This CDR3 is built from 16 residues. Trimming cost V 1 base and J 6 bases; bases outside gene matches: 10. Per the germline V gene, CDR1 is LGHNA and CDR2 is YNFKEQ. The chain's CDR3 is CASSQVGTGLRDGYTF. The DNA for the CDR3 is TGTGCCAGCAGCCAAGTCGGGACAGGACTCCGCGATGGCTACACCTTC.

This clone was seen more than once but under ten times. The V call is TRBV28, the J call TRBJ1-5; 7 bases match TRBD1. The CDR3 has 17 amino acids. Germline CDR1 and CDR2: MDHEN and SYDVKM. J lost 0 bases, V lost 5 bases, and 10 bases had no gene match. The DNA for the CDR3 is TGTGCCAGCAGTAAGTCCCCGGGACAGAATAGCAATCAGCCCCAGCATTTT. Translated, it gives CASSKSPGQNSNQPQHF.

This clone was recorded a few times. The chain couples TRBV6-5 to TRBJ2-7; weak D call: TRBD2 (6 bases). CDR3 length: 16 residues. Looked up from germline, CDR1 is MNHEY and CDR2 is SVGAGI. Trimming stripped 1 base from V and 2 bases from J, with 15 bases between. The CDR3 nucleotides read TGTGCCAGCAGTTACTTGGGGGGTACTAACACCTACGAGCAGTACTTC. Protein product: CASSYLGGTNTYEQYF.

V usage is TRBV11-2 and J usage is TRBJ2-7; TRBD1 agrees at 11 bases. The length of the CDR3 is 14 residues. V lost 5 bases and J lost 9; bases outside the gene matches: 9. The germline CDR1 and CDR2 sequences are SGHAT and FQNNGV. CDR3 protein: CASSPGDRGVGQYF. The CDR3 region has the DNA TGTGCCAGCAGCCCAGGGGACAGGGGGGTAGGGCAGTACTTC.

The V gene is TRBV6-5, the J gene TRBJ2-3; D may be TRBD1 (5 bases). The CDR3 spans 13 residues. Between the trimmed V and J ends, which lost 6 bases and 5 bases, there was a span of 12 bases. Germline V gene data show CDR1 as MNHEY and CDR2 as SVGAGI. DNA of the CDR3: TGTGCCAGCAGGGTATATCAGGGAGATACGCAGTATTTT. Its protein product is CASRVYQGDTQYF.

This rearrangement joins TRBV5-4 to TRBJ2-5; 9 positions agree with TRBD1. The germline gives CDR1 SGHNT, CDR2 YYREEE (reference sequence). The CDR3 consists of 14 residues. The ends lost 6 bases at V and 2 bases at J; junction bases unmatched: 5. The CDR3 region has the DNA TGTGCCAGCATGGGGGACAGGGAACAAGAGACCCAGTACTTC. Its translation: CASMGDREQETQYF.

This chain links TRBV6-1 with TRBJ1-2; 10 nucleotides align to TRBD1. The V and J ends lost 3 bases and 8 bases, in that order; junction bases with no gene match: 6. The CDR3 has 14 residues. Per the germline V gene, CDR1 is MNHNS and CDR2 is SASEGT. The CDR3 reads CASSDRTGGRGYTF. CDR3 coding DNA: TGTGCCAGCAGTGACCGGACAGGGGGTCGGGGCTACACCTTC.